The 30 T cell receptor beta chains reported below all come from one sample, sequenced in a study of human T cells and chemical hapten exposure. From the 5' RACE reads, TCRdb called clonotypes with MiXCR, one entry per CDR3 protein. The sample lists some 150,000 distinct CDR3 sequences, approximately 4% occurring once. Extraction yielded total RNA from whole blood (unfractionated). The receptors were gathered from a female donor in good health.

In its sample, this clonotype was seen many times. The chain uses TRBV6-5 and TRBJ2-7, with 9 bases fitting TRBD1. The V segment lost 11 bases and the J segment 4 bases; nucleotides outside the gene matches: 12. CDR1 and CDR2 (germline): MNHEY, SVGAGI. CDR3 size: 14 residues. The CDR3 DNA reads as TGTGCCGGCTGGACAGGGGCGCAGCAATACGAGCAGTACTTC. It encodes CAGWTGAQQYEQYF.

This clonotype occurred many times. V and J are TRBV6-6 and TRBJ2-3; 10 nucleotides align to TRBD2. V lost 7 bases and J lost 0; bases outside the gene matches: 7. Germline values: CDR1 MNHNY, CDR2 SVGAGI (reference sequence). The CDR3 is 16 amino acids. The CDR3 sequence: CASTLISGGSTDTQYF. Here the CDR3 DNA reads TGTGCCAGCACCCTAATTAGCGGGGGGAGCACAGATACGCAGTATTTT.

This clonotype was detected many times. V is TRBV5-4 and J is TRBJ1-1; perhaps TRBD1 as D (5 bases). V dropped 0 bases and J dropped 6 bases, with 9 bases sitting between them. This CDR3 spans 13 amino acids. Germline CDR1 is SGHNT and CDR2 is YYREEE (reference sequence). The CDR3 DNA follows: TGTGCCAGCAGCTTGGAGAGGGACGCTGAAGCTTTCTTT. It codes for CASSLERDAEAFF.

This clonotype was observed a few times. The V gene is TRBV7-9, the J gene TRBJ2-2; TRBD1 matches 9 bases. The V gene's germline CDR1 is SEHNR and CDR2 FQNEAQ (reference sequence). There are 18 residues in the CDR3. V gave up 5 bases and J gave up 6 bases; unmatched junction bases: 16. CDR3 sequence reads: CASSTSLISGQGPGELFF. CDR3 coding DNA: TGTGCCAGCAGCACGTCGCTTATTTCGGGACAGGGCCCCGGGGAGCTGTTTTTT.

Notes on this clonotype: A much larger clone lies a single base off, so this may be a read error. The chain employs TRBV4-3 and TRBJ2-3; D may be TRBD1 or TRBD2 (6 bases each). CDR1 and CDR2 from the germline V gene are LGHNA and YSLEER. The CDR3 is made up of 16 amino acids. The V gene lost 2 bases and the J gene lost 2 bases, with 14 bases spanning the gap. The DNA of the CDR3 is TGCGCCAGCAGCCAACTACAGGGAGGTTACACAGATACGCAGTATTTT. Translated, it gives CASSQLQGGYTDTQYF.

This clonotype was seen many times. The chain uses TRBV9 and TRBJ2-1, with 9 bases aligning to TRBD1. J was trimmed by 10 bases and V by 7 bases; bases with no gene match: 6. Per the germline V gene, CDR1 is SGDLS and CDR2 is YYNGEE. The CDR3 loop spans 12 amino acids. CDR3 coding DNA: TGTGCCAGCGAGGACAGGGGAAGCGAGCAGTTCTTC. Translation: CASEDRGSEQFF. Complete variable domain (other parts from reference TRBV9 and TRBJ2-1): DSGVTQTPKHLITATGQRVTLRCSPRSGDLSVYWYQQSLDQGLQFLIQYYNGEERAKGNILERFSAQQFPDLHSELNLSSLELGDSALYFCASEDRGSEQFFGPGTRLTVL.

This clonotype was observed at least ten times. The rearrangement uses TRBV20-1 and TRBJ2-1; 15 nucleotides line up with TRBD2. The CDR3 totals 18 residues. V trimming: 0 bases; J trimming: 0 bases; junction bases outside the gene matches: 3. The V gene's germline CDR1 is DFQATT and CDR2 SNEGSKA (reference sequence). The CDR3 DNA reads TGCAGTGCTAGAGAGGGACTAGCGGGGGGCCACTCCTACAATGAGCAGTTCTTC. This sequence encodes CSAREGLAGGHSYNEQFF.

This clonotype was counted many times. The V and J genes are TRBV24-1 and TRBJ2-1; D remains unclear. The V gene lost 7 bases and the J gene lost 2 bases, with 14 bases spanning the gap. Germline-derived CDR1 and CDR2 are KGHDR and SFDVKD. The CDR3 runs to 15 residues. CDR3 nucleotide sequence: TGTGCCACCAGCTGGGTTGGTGCGACCTACAATGAGCAGTTCTTC. This encodes CATSWVGATYNEQFF.

This clonotype was observed many times. The rearrangement links TRBV7-2 to TRBJ2-7; 14 bases map to TRBD2. Unmatched junction bases numbered 7, after V lost 2 bases and J lost 1 base. The CDR3 contains 18 residues. Looked up from germline, CDR1 is SGHTA and CDR2 is FQGNSA. CDR3 DNA sequence: TGTGCCAGCAGCTTAAGGTTAGGGACTAGCGGGGGTTCCTACGAGCAGTACTTC. Its protein is CASSLRLGTSGGSYEQYF.

In its sample, this clonotype was seen many times. CDR3 region: CASSPTGDNYGYTF. The CDR3 bases are TGTGCCAGCAGCCCGACAGGTGACAACTATGGCTACACCTTC. The chain employs TRBV5-6 and TRBJ1-2; D is perhaps TRBD1 (6 bases). Trimming took off 4 bases at V and 2 bases at J, with 12 bases between the two ends. This CDR3 comprises 14 residues. The germline V gene has CDR1 SGHDT and CDR2 YYEEEE.

This clonotype was seen ten or more times. CDR3 coding DNA: TGCAGTGCTCCCGGACAGTTCTATGGCTACACCTTC. Translating gives CSAPGQFYGYTF. This chain uses TRBV20-1 with TRBJ1-2; TRBD1 might be the D (6 bases). The CDR3 loop spans 12 amino acids. CDR1 is DFQATT and CDR2 is SNEGSKA in the germline V gene (reference sequence). V was clipped by 5 bases and J by 4 bases, with 11 bases between them.

This chain uses TRBV5-1 with TRBJ2-4; D gene ambiguous. CDR3 size: 14 residues. From germline, CDR1 is SGHRS and CDR2 YFSETQ. V was cut by 4 bases and J by 0 bases, with 8 bases left in between. The CDR3 sequence: CASSPALAKNIQYF. CDR3 coding DNA: TGCGCCAGCAGCCCTGCATTAGCCAAAAACATTCAGTACTTC.

In its sample, this clonotype was seen many times. This chain connects TRBV29-1 to TRBJ2-7, with TRBD1 matching over 8 bases. This CDR3 has 12 amino acids. V trimming: 6 bases; J trimming: 13 bases; junction bases outside the gene matches: 14. The germline gives CDR1 SQVTM, CDR2 ANQGSEA. This CDR3 is CSVMGSPGQVYF. Here the CDR3 DNA reads TGCAGCGTCATGGGATCGCCGGGACAGGTATACTTC.

This clonotype was observed many times. The gene calls are TRBV20-1 and TRBJ2-1; 9 bases match TRBD1. CDR3 length: 12 residues. The ends lost 3 bases at V and 12 bases at J; junction bases unmatched: 6. Germline V lookup: CDR1 DFQATT, CDR2 SNEGSKA (reference sequence). In DNA form, the CDR3 reads TGCAGTGCTAGTGGGGACAGGGTGTGGCAGTTCTTC. This translates into CSASGDRVWQFF.

This clonotype was seen at least ten times. This sequence joins TRBV13 and TRBJ2-3; D gene unclear. Germline CDR1 PRHDT, CDR2 FYEKMQ (reference sequence). There are 14 residues in the CDR3. V was pared by 1 base and J by 5 bases, with 10 bases between. CDR3 residues: CASSLDDVGDTQYF. DNA of the CDR3: TGTGCCAGCAGCTTAGACGACGTAGGAGATACGCAGTATTTT.

In this sample, this clonotype turned up many times. The chain carries TRBV5-1 and TRBJ2-7; 7 bases map to TRBD1. V lost 4 bases and J lost 5; bases outside the gene matches: 3. Germline V gene data show CDR1 as SGHRS and CDR2 as YFSETQ. The CDR3 covers 12 residues. The CDR3 DNA is TGCGCCAGCAGCACGGACAGGCACGAGCAGTACTTC. Its translation: CASSTDRHEQYF.

The chain links TRBV6-6 to TRBJ1-6, with 8 bases matching TRBD1. V gave up 2 bases and J gave up 11 bases; unmatched junction bases: 11. Germline CDR1 MNHNY, CDR2 SVGAGI (reference sequence). This CDR3 comprises 16 residues. The CDR3 spells CASSYPSDRGGAPLHF. DNA for the CDR3: TGTGCCAGCAGTTACCCTAGTGACAGGGGCGGTGCACCCCTCCACTTT.

This clonotype was seen more than once but under ten times. The V gene is TRBV6-5, the J gene TRBJ1-4, with no clear D. This CDR3 comprises 14 residues. CDR1 MNHEY and CDR2 SVGAGI come from the germline V gene. The V and J ends lost 4 bases and 7 bases respectively, with 13 bases between them. The CDR3 DNA reads TGTGCCAGCAGTTTGTTGTCATTACGTGAAAAACTGTTTTTT. The encoded protein is CASSLLSLREKLFF.

This clonotype was observed many times. The chain couples TRBV2 to TRBJ1-2, with D tentatively TRBD1 (5 bases). The CDR3 length is 10 residues. V was pared by 6 bases and J by 13 bases, with 12 bases between. Germline CDR1 is SNHLY and CDR2 is FYNNEI. Here the CDR3 DNA reads TGTGCCAGCAGGCAGACAGAAGCCACCTTC. Its translation is CASRQTEATF.

This clonotype occurred many times. The chain is built from TRBV29-1 and TRBJ2-1; perhaps TRBD2 as D (5 bases). Trimming removed 4 bases at V and 0 bases at J, with 7 bases between. The germline V gene has CDR1 SQVTM and CDR2 ANQGSEA. The CDR3 length is 13 residues. DNA for the CDR3: TGCAGCGTTGCTACTAGCTCCTACAATGAGCAGTTCTTC. Residues: CSVATSSYNEQFF.

Many counts were recorded for this clonotype. The V gene is TRBV5-6, the J gene TRBJ1-2; no definite D call. V dropped 0 bases and J dropped 4 bases, with 16 bases sitting between them. Germline assignment: CDR1 SGHDT and CDR2 YYEEEE. This CDR3 comprises 16 residues. The CDR3 sequence: CASSLGRSTHLYGYTF. Here the CDR3 DNA reads TGTGCCAGCAGCTTGGGACGTTCCACCCACCTCTATGGCTACACCTTC.

This clonotype was counted many times. The V call is TRBV28, the J call TRBJ1-6; D perhaps matches TRBD1 (6 bases). Germline-derived CDR1 and CDR2 are MDHEN and SYDVKM. Deletions cut 3 bases from V and 8 bases from J, with 14 bases between. This CDR3 is 15 amino acids long. The CDR3 reads CASSFDRTVYSPLHF. CDR3 sequence (DNA): TGTGCCAGCAGTTTCGATCGGACAGTCTATTCACCCCTCCACTTT.

There are many counts of this clonotype. The CDR3 sequence: CASSWVRGGLHEQFF. The CDR3 DNA follows: TGTGCCAGCAGCTGGGTGAGGGGGGGATTACATGAGCAGTTCTTC. The chain links TRBV7-9 to TRBJ2-1, with D possibly matching TRBD2 (7 bases). The CDR3 sequence is 15 residues long. The germline CDR1 and CDR2 sequences are SEHNR and FQNEAQ (reference sequence). Trimming took 4 bases from V and 8 from J, leaving 18 bases between them. Supplemented by reference TRBV7-9 and TRBJ2-1, the full variable domain reads DTGVSQNPRHKITKRGQNVTFRCDPISEHNRLYWYRQTLGQGPEFLTYFQNEAQLEKSRLLSDRFSAERPKGSFSTLEIQRTEQGDSAMYLCASSWVRGGLHEQFFGPGTRLTVL.

The gene calls are TRBV12-3 or TRBV12-4 and TRBJ1-1; D possibly corresponds to TRBD1 (6 bases). The V and J ends lost 6 bases and 6 bases respectively, with 20 bases between them. The CDR3 sequence is 15 residues long. CDR3 sequence: CASSPLGGAWAEAFF. CDR3 DNA: TGTGCCAGCAGCCCCCTTGGGGGGGCGTGGGCTGAAGCTTTCTTT.

The chain joins TRBV5-1 to TRBJ1-1, with D tentatively TRBD1 (5 bases). The V end lost 3 bases, the J end lost 3 bases, and 18 bases lay between the germline ends. The CDR3 length is 16 residues. Germline loops: CDR1 SGHRS, CDR2 YFSETQ. The CDR3 loop reads CASSSDPAGGDTEAFF. The CDR3 coding sequence is TGCGCCAGCAGCTCCGACCCCGCCGGGGGTGACACTGAAGCTTTCTTT.

This clonotype was observed many times. At one end, the junction sequence differs from germline, possibly due to a read error. The rearrangement uses TRBV7-2 and TRBJ2-7, with 8 bases identical to TRBD2. Germline V lookup: CDR1 SGHTA, CDR2 FQGNSA. The CDR3 has 16 amino acids. CDR3 sequence reads: CASSLAVERGSYEQYF. CDR3 DNA sequence: TGTGCCAGCAGCCTAGCGGTGGAGCGGGGGTCCTACGAGCAGTACTTC.

The chain joins TRBV6-6 to TRBJ1-5; TRBD1 agrees at 7 bases. The V segment lost 0 bases and the J segment 1 base; nucleotides outside the gene matches: 9. The germline V gene encodes CDR1 MNHNY and CDR2 SVGAGI (reference sequence). The CDR3 covers 18 residues. The CDR3 is CASSYSRKGATSNQPQHF. In nucleotides, the CDR3 is TGTGCCAGCAGTTACTCGAGAAAGGGGGCGACGAGCAATCAGCCCCAGCATTTT.

This clonotype was seen repeatedly, ten times or more. This chain joins TRBV29-1 and TRBJ2-1, with 8 bases matching TRBD2. V was pared by 4 bases and J by 0 bases, with 14 bases of the junction left unmatched. This CDR3 has 18 amino acids. The germline gives CDR1 SQVTM, CDR2 ANQGSEA. This chain's CDR3 is CSVVEVRGDFFSYNEQFF. CDR3 sequence (DNA): TGCAGCGTTGTAGAGGTGCGGGGGGACTTTTTCTCCTACAATGAGCAGTTCTTC.

In this sample, this clonotype turned up once. One end of the junction varies from germline; a read error may be responsible. The V gene is TRBV4-2, the J gene TRBJ2-1; 7 nucleotides align to TRBD2. The CDR3 extends over 17 amino acids. Germline CDR1 is LGHNA and CDR2 is YNFKEQ. This CDR3 reads CASSQDPAGSSYYEQFF. DNA of the CDR3: TGTGCCAGCAGCCAAGACCCAGCGGGGAGCTCCTACTATGAGCAGTTCTTC.

The chain is built from TRBV5-1 and TRBJ1-5; D is unresolved. Germline loops: CDR1 SGHRS, CDR2 YFSETQ. This CDR3 has 14 amino acids. V lost 0 bases, J lost 4 bases, and 8 bases lay in between. The DNA for the CDR3 is TGCGCCAGCAGCTTGGATGCGACAAATCAGCCCCAGCATTTT. The encoded protein is CASSLDATNQPQHF.